The source of this TCR beta chain is a study of blood T cells in healthy people across ages. Study findings and constraints: Because donor CMV status was unknown, expanded clonotype changes were possibly confounded.

On this clonotype itself: Its antigen is not known.

Primers used in a second PCR of about 7 to 12 cycles were a sample-barcoded 5' primer and a J-beta primer mix. Each sample yielded at least 2.5 million CDR3-containing paired-end reads. TCRdb recomputed calls from the 5' RACE reads with MiXCR, one row per CDR3 protein. The table includes around 1,900,000 distinct CDR3 sequences, about 39% detected once. The CDR3 spans 13 residues. Trimming at V came to 6 bases and at J to 7 bases, leaving 6 bases not matched to a gene. From germline, CDR1 is MNHEY and CDR2 SMNVEV (reference sequence). Sequencing was done on a sample of blood. The TCR sequence derives from a human donor in good health. The chain combines TRBV27 with TRBJ1-1; 9 positions agree with TRBD1. The CDR3 region is CASSLDRGNEAFF. The CDR3 DNA sequence: TGTGCCAGCAGCCTCGACAGGGGGAATGAAGCTTTCTTT.